This T cell receptor (beta chain) is from a study of CD8 T cells in ankylosing spondylitis. Findings of the study overall: Peripheral blood held disease-linked clones only at relatively low frequency, and these were CD8+. According to the report, clones linked to the disease were significantly enriched in matched synovial fluid samples taken from ankylosing spondylitis patients. Roughly 8 highly homologous variants formed a TCR beta motif that appeared characteristic of ankylosing spondylitis blood. Reactive arthritis synovial fluid and blood were previously reported to contain some motif variants.

TCRdb used MiXCR to reprocess the 5' RACE reads, holding one entry per CDR3 protein. The data contain fewer than 200,000 distinct CDR3 sequences, 15% to 20% of them seen just once; the ten biggest clones take up around 4.5%. The CDR3 is made up of 15 amino acids. V trimming: 7 bases; J trimming: 5 bases; junction bases outside the gene matches: 9. This clonotype was detected many times. The antigen remains unidentified. This sequence joins TRBV12-3 or TRBV12-4 and TRBJ2-2; 8 bases are shared with TRBD2. Specimen: blood, either unsorted or a sorted T cell fraction (not recorded which). This sequence originates from a male donor under 30 with ankylosing spondylitis or in good health (not recorded which). The CDR3 bases are TGTGCCAGCAAGCCAGCGGGAGTGGGAACCGGGGAGCTGTTTTTT. Protein: CASKPAGVGTGELFF.